This TCR beta chain was identified in a study of blood T cell repertoires in COVID-19 (dated by TCRdb to 2018 to 2020). For the study in its entirety: Samples from collaborators originated in the United States, Italy and Spain and spanned both the acute and convalescent phases of COVID-19. The material from the prospective study consisted of cDNA or gDNA derived from T cells, B-cell-depleted T cells, or PBMCs. The dataset comprised deeply sampled blood TCRbeta repertoires from subjects exposed to, actively infected with, or recovered from COVID-19. A freely available public database, intended as a resource for researchers studying the immune response to SARS-CoV-2, is where the repertoires were released. The samples were drawn from two sources: the first 160 participants of the ongoing ImmuneRACE study, and 1,200 or so subjects contributed by 6 global collaborators. The sample metadata nearly always contained a de-identified subject ID, COVID-19 status, age in years and sex. Where available, HLA class I and class II types were taken from metadata supplied by the sample provider and were not determined by assay-based typing. What the work shows at the level of the full study, not this receptor alone: The quantity of clinical and demographic metadata differed by source and by participant and was supplied without curation.

Comment on this clone: The clone's antigen remains unknown. Base qualities are not recorded, but no much larger clone differs from it by a single base.

From the cysteine up to the phenylalanine, the CDR3 has a length of 13 residues. Only the CDR3 part of the read is kept: 39 bases, read in frame from the first base. V is cut back by 1 base and J by 8 bases, with 4 bases in the junction unmatched. The germline V gene sets CDR1 to SQVTM and CDR2 to ANQGSEA. TCRbeta CDR3 regions were amplified from genomic DNA using the immunoSEQ Assay, a bias-controlled multiplex PCR. The original pipeline was this. Nucleated cell counts per sample were estimated from amplification of reference gene primers within the assay. To quantify the absolute abundance of each unique TCRbeta CDR3 rearrangement, sequence reads were collapsed and filtered. For each sample, productive Simpson clonality was calculated by taking the square root of Simpson's diversity index across productive rearrangements. In its TCRdb copy, this immuneACCESS table keeps in-frame sequences only and misses some clones. Where compared with another copy, unresolved V genes explain less than half of these, and the others have no known cause. That table gives V, J and clone size, and the DNA gave D and trimming. This sample lists 360,000 or so clones; more than 70% were detected once. The ten biggest clones cover 3.9% of the sample.

At one collaborating source in Seattle, patients were enrolled during active infection and were followed longitudinally through the course of disease. Each collaborating institution followed its own protocols to collect whole blood in K2EDTA tubes. For TCRbeta analysis, collaborators shipped samples as frozen whole blood, isolated PBMCs, or DNA extracted from either of those sample types. Sequencing was performed on peripheral blood. The clonotype was recovered from a woman in her fifties or sixties with COVID-19, enrolled during active disease. The chain uses TRBV29-1 and TRBJ1-4; TRBD1 matches 7 bases in the middle. The DNA sequence follows: TGCAGCGTTGAAGGACAGGGTGGCGAAAAACTGTTTTTT. Its amino acids are CSVEGQGGEKLFF.